The 26 T cell receptor beta chains below all came from one sample that was sequenced in a study of T cell responses to AZD1222 COVID-19 vaccine. TCRdb's table, derived via immunoSEQ multiplex PCR, lists solely in-frame clones and lacks some. The sample has roughly 200,000 clones; approximately 94% are singletons. This sample comprised peripheral blood, obtained 28 days after the second dose of the MenACWY control vaccine. These receptor sequences come from an adult who received the MenACWY meningococcal vaccine as a control.

CDR3 amino acids: CASRRDSQNTEAFF. CDR3 in DNA: TGCGCCAGCAGGAGGGACAGTCAGAACACTGAAGCTTTCTTT. The chain uses TRBV5-1 and TRBJ1-1; TRBD1 matches 7 bases. The germline gives CDR1 SGHRS, CDR2 YFSETQ. Trimming at V came to 5 bases and at J to 1 base, leaving 5 bases not matched to a gene. The CDR3 extends over 14 amino acids.

The chain uses TRBV7-2 and TRBJ2-1, with 14 bases aligning to TRBD2. Unmatched junction bases numbered 5, after V lost 0 bases and J lost 4 bases. Per the germline V gene, CDR1 is SGHTA and CDR2 is FQGNSA. This CDR3 is 18 amino acids long. In nucleotides, the CDR3 is TGTGCCAGCAGCTTAGCCCGACTAGCGGGGGGGGGTTACAATGAGCAGTTCTTC. Translated: CASSLARLAGGGYNEQFF.

V is TRBV6-1 and J is TRBJ1-1, with 7 positions matching TRBD1. The CDR3 consists of 15 residues. V was clipped by 0 bases and J by 1 base; unmatched bases: 2. Germline lookup yields CDR1 MNHNS and CDR2 SASEGT. The CDR3 is CASSEAAGGNTEAFF. Here the CDR3 DNA reads TGTGCCAGCAGTGAAGCGGCAGGGGGGAACACTGAAGCTTTCTTT.

The genes are TRBV24-1 and TRBJ2-1; TRBD1 matches at 8 bases. CDR1 and CDR2 from the germline V gene are KGHDR and SFDVKD. The CDR3 loop spans 16 amino acids. The J segment lost 2 bases and the V segment lost 3 bases, leaving 5 bases of the junction unmatched. The CDR3 bases are TGTGCCACCAGTGATCAAACAGGGGGAGCCTACAATGAGCAGTTCTTC. Its protein product is CATSDQTGGAYNEQFF.

This chain joins TRBV5-1 and TRBJ2-7; 8 bases map to TRBD1. CDR1 and CDR2 from the germline V gene are SGHRS and YFSETQ. J lost 4 bases, V lost 3 bases, and 6 bases had no gene match. This CDR3 comprises 14 residues. The CDR3 sequence is CASSWTDRGYEQYF. The CDR3, as DNA: TGCGCCAGCAGCTGGACCGACAGGGGATACGAGCAGTACTTC.

V is TRBV27 and J is TRBJ1-4; TRBD1 agrees at 12 bases. Germline CDR1 reads MNHEY; CDR2 reads SMNVEV (reference sequence). CDR3 length equals 17 residues. Trimming at V came to 10 bases and at J to 7 bases, leaving 16 bases not matched to a gene. In nucleotides, the CDR3 is TGTGCCACCGGGGACAGGGGGCCCTCTCGCTCCTTTGAAAAACTGTTTTTT. This gives the protein CATGDRGPSRSFEKLFF.

The chain joins TRBV7-2 to TRBJ1-6, with 7 nucleotides matching TRBD1. This CDR3 has 17 amino acids. Germline trimming cut 2 bases from V and 9 bases from J; bases unmatched to any gene: 13. The germline V gene encodes CDR1 SGHTA and CDR2 FQGNSA. CDR3 loop: CASSLSWDSSSGSPLHF. In DNA form, the CDR3 reads TGTGCCAGCAGCTTAAGTTGGGACAGCTCGTCCGGTTCACCCCTCCACTTT.

The genes are TRBV7-3 and TRBJ1-2; no reliable D call. The CDR3 runs to 13 residues. Germline V gene sequence: CDR1 SGHTA, CDR2 FQGTGA. Trimming pared 5 bases from V and 6 bases from J, leaving 13 bases between. CDR3 bases: TGTGCCAGCAGCCCATCGGTTAAGGATGGCTACACCTTC. It specifies CASSPSVKDGYTF.

The chain couples TRBV6-5 to TRBJ2-7, with 8 bases fitting TRBD1. Trimming at V came to 3 bases and at J to 2 bases, leaving 9 bases not matched to a gene. The germline V gene encodes CDR1 MNHEY and CDR2 SVGAGI. The CDR3 covers 16 residues. The chain's CDR3 is CASSYYRDRRTYEQYF. The CDR3 DNA follows: TGTGCCAGCAGTTATTACCGGGACAGGAGAACCTACGAGCAGTACTTC.

The chain combines TRBV3-1 (or the pseudogene TRBV3-2) with TRBJ2-1; 11 nucleotides align to TRBD2. The CDR3 totals 18 residues. V gave up 0 bases and J gave up 3 bases; unmatched junction bases: 7. Germline loops: CDR1 LGHDT, CDR2 YNNKEL (reference sequence). The CDR3 nucleotides read TGTGCCAGCAGCCAAGAACTAGCGGGGGCCCCCCACTACAATGAGCAGTTCTTC. Protein product: CASSQELAGAPHYNEQFF.

The chain employs TRBV29-1 and TRBJ1-4; possibly TRBD1 for D (5 bases). The CDR3 extends over 11 amino acids. CDR1 SQVTM and CDR2 ANQGSEA come from the germline V gene. V was cut by 5 bases and J by 5 bases, with 6 bases left in between. DNA of the CDR3: TGCAGCGTTCGGGGGAATGAAAAACTGTTTTTT. Its protein is CSVRGNEKLFF.

This clone was recorded once. The genes are TRBV30 and TRBJ2-1; TRBD1 agrees at 11 bases. Germline lookup yields CDR1 GTSNPN and CDR2 SVGIG (reference sequence). V gave up 1 base and J gave up 4 bases; unmatched junction bases: 6. The CDR3 length is 16 residues. For the CDR3, the DNA is TGTGCCTGGAGTGCCCCCGGGACAGGGGGGTACAATGAGCAGTTCTTC. Amino acids: CAWSAPGTGGYNEQFF.

The genes are TRBV27 and TRBJ2-7, with 8 bases lining up with TRBD1. Germline CDR1 MNHEY, CDR2 SMNVEV (reference sequence). V shed 4 bases and J 6 bases; nucleotides not matched to a gene: 8. CDR3 length: 14 residues. CDR3 DNA sequence: TGTGCCAGCAGTTCCGGGACAGGACCCTCCGAGCAGTACTTC. Its protein product is CASSSGTGPSEQYF.

The chain uses TRBV7-9 and TRBJ2-7; possibly TRBD2 for D (5 bases). V shed 2 bases and J shed 7 bases, with 12 bases lying between them. Germline CDR1 SEHNR, CDR2 FQNEAQ (reference sequence). The CDR3 contains 13 residues. CDR3 coding DNA: TGTGCCAGCAGCTTATCGGGCTCGGGGGAGCAGTACTTC. Its protein product is CASSLSGSGEQYF.

The chain joins TRBV28 to TRBJ1-6; TRBD1 agrees at 10 bases. The CDR3 is 19 residues long. Germline CDR1 and CDR2: MDHEN and SYDVKM. Trimming removed 1 base from V and 13 bases from J; junction bases left unmatched: 19. Here the CDR3 DNA reads TGTGCCAGCAGTTTATTAGGGACAGGGGACATATGGGCCATTAGCCCCCTCCACTTT. This sequence encodes CASSLLGTGDIWAISPLHF.

The chain combines TRBV6-6 with TRBJ2-5; D not resolved. Germline-derived CDR1 and CDR2 are MNHNY and SVGAGI (reference sequence). V lost 7 bases, J lost 5 bases, and 14 bases lay in between. This CDR3 has 13 amino acids. CDR3 DNA: TGTGCCAGCAATTTACGGACCGGGGAGACCCAGTACTTC. Translation: CASNLRTGETQYF.

The V and J genes are TRBV5-4 and TRBJ2-7, with D tentatively TRBD1 (6 bases). The CDR3 totals 13 residues. The germline V and J ends were trimmed by 5 bases and 0 bases, with 9 bases remaining between them. Germline CDR1 is SGHNT and CDR2 is YYREEE (reference sequence). Here the CDR3 reads CASRLDSSYEQYF. The CDR3 DNA follows: TGTGCCAGCAGGCTGGACAGCTCCTACGAGCAGTACTTC.

This chain links TRBV2 with TRBJ2-1; 7 positions match TRBD1. The CDR3 totals 16 residues. The V gene end was trimmed by 2 bases and the J gene end by 4 bases; junction bases not matched to a gene: 8. Per the germline V gene, CDR1 is SNHLY and CDR2 is FYNNEI. As DNA, the CDR3 is TGTGCCAGCAGTGAATTTGGGGGACAGCGATACAATGAGCAGTTCTTC. Translating gives CASSEFGGQRYNEQFF.

The chain uses TRBV2 and TRBJ2-3; a weak D match, TRBD1 (6 bases). Trimming took off 10 bases at V and 0 bases at J, with 14 bases between the two ends. The CDR3 has 14 residues. Germline-derived CDR1 and CDR2 are SNHLY and FYNNEI. DNA for the CDR3: TGTGCCATAACCGGGACACACAGCACAGATACGCAGTATTTT. It encodes CAITGTHSTDTQYF.

Here the CDR3 reads CASSGTATNEKLFF. The CDR3 region has the DNA TGTGCCAGCTCCGGGACAGCAACTAATGAAAAACTGTTTTTT. The chain couples TRBV19 to TRBJ1-4, with 7 bases identical to TRBD1. The germline gives CDR1 LNHDA, CDR2 SQIVND (reference sequence). V was clipped by 9 bases and J by 0 bases; unmatched bases: 4. CDR3 length equals 14 residues. The whole variable domain, filled in from reference TRBV19 and TRBJ1-4, reads DGGITQSPKYLFRKEGQNVTLSCEQNLNHDAMYWYRQDPGQGLRLIYYSQIVNDFQKGDIAEGYSVSREKKESFPLTVTSAQKNPTAFYLCASSGTATNEKLFFGSGTQLSVL.

The table lists this clone with a count of one. V gene TRBV3-1 (or the pseudogene TRBV3-2) combines with J gene TRBJ1-2; D call uncertain. This CDR3 comprises 13 residues. V dropped 3 bases and J dropped 4 bases, with 9 bases sitting between them. Germline CDR1 is LGHDT and CDR2 is YNNKEL (reference sequence). The CDR3 coding sequence is TGTGCCAGCAGCCAGCCTAGGGCCTATGGCTACACCTTC. Its protein product is CASSQPRAYGYTF.

The chain carries TRBV5-6 and TRBJ2-7, with 8 bases identical to TRBD2. V shed 4 bases, J shed 3 bases, and the junction held 6 bases outside the gene matches. This CDR3 is built from 14 residues. Per the germline V gene, CDR1 is SGHDT and CDR2 is YYEEEE. CDR3 residues: CASSQSGGSYEQYF. DNA of the CDR3: TGTGCCAGCAGCCAGTCGGGGGGGAGCTACGAGCAGTACTTC.

J is TRBJ1-1 and V is TRBV4-1; D gene unclear. V was trimmed by 5 bases and J by 1 base, leaving 8 bases between them. Germline V CDR1 and CDR2: MGHRA, YSYEKL. The CDR3 contains 13 residues. CDR3 DNA sequence: TGCGCCAGCAGCGAGATGGGGAACACTGAAGCTTTCTTT. Translation: CASSEMGNTEAFF.

This chain joins TRBV19 and TRBJ1-2, with 8 bases aligning to TRBD1. CDR1 and CDR2 from the germline V gene are LNHDA and SQIVND (reference sequence). There are 13 residues in the CDR3. V lost 3 bases and J lost 8; bases outside the gene matches: 5. As DNA, the CDR3 is TGTGCCAGTAGTATCGGACAGGGTCGGGGCTACACCTTC. This codes for CASSIGQGRGYTF.

The chain combines TRBV28 with TRBJ2-7; D not resolved. This CDR3 spans 14 amino acids. Trimming removed 5 bases from V and 3 bases from J, with 14 bases in between. Germline V gives CDR1 MDHEN, CDR2 SYDVKM. This chain's CDR3 is CASSPGRDFYEQYF. For the CDR3, the DNA is TGTGCCAGCAGTCCCGGAAGGGATTTCTACGAGCAGTACTTC.

The count of this clone is one. The gene calls are TRBV6-5 and TRBJ1-1, with 9 bases lining up with TRBD1. The length of the CDR3 is 15 residues. Germline V gene data show CDR1 as MNHEY and CDR2 as SVGAGI. The ends lost 0 bases at V and 4 bases at J; junction bases unmatched: 3. The CDR3 reads CASSYSGTGRTEAFF. DNA of the CDR3: TGTGCCAGCAGTTACTCCGGGACAGGGCGCACTGAAGCTTTCTTT.